The rows below give T cell receptor beta chains drawn from one sample of a study of cytomegalovirus exposure and HLA in healthy donors. TCRdb's copy holds only in-frame clones and misses some; the assay was immunoSEQ multiplex PCR. The table records about 120,000 clones, around 80% of them present only once. Sample: PBMCs. The source of these receptors is a female donor in good health and CMV-seropositive. CDR3s include the opening cysteine and the closing phenylalanine or tryptophan. The order of the fields is clone size, D gene, J gene, V gene, CDR3 DNA, CDR3 protein. The D gene is left open where the match is weak. Expanded clones get a size class; other rows say once, few or many, or leave the size out.

>.|.|TRBJ1-5|TRBV4-2
TGTGCCAGCAGCCAAGATTGGTCAGTTAGCAATCAGCCCCAGCATTTT
CASSQDWSVSNQPQHF
>.|.|TRBJ1-2|TRBV7-3
TGTGCCAGCAGCCCAAGAGGGGGTTATGGCTACACCTTC
CASSPRGGYGYTF
>.|.|TRBJ2-1|TRBV5-4
TGTGCCAGCAGCGAATGGAGGGACCCCCCAGATGAGCAGTTCTTC
CASSEWRDPPDEQFF
>.|.|TRBJ2-5|TRBV7-9
TGTGCCAGCAGCTCCCAGGGATACCAAGAGACCCAGTACTTC
CASSSQGYQETQYF
>.|TRBD2|TRBJ2-3|TRBV27
TGTGCCAGCATGCCAGCGGGGGCCCCCACAGATACGCAGTATTTT
CASMPAGAPTDTQYF
>.|.|TRBJ2-2|TRBV27
TGTGCCAGCAGTTCTTATTCTCAGGGCGCCAACACCGGGGAGCTGTTTTTT
CASSSYSQGANTGELFF
>.|.|TRBJ1-1|TRBV6-5
TGTGCCAGCAGTTACTTCAATCGGGGTACTGAAGCTTTCTTT
CASSYFNRGTEAFF
>few|.|TRBJ1-5|TRBV2
TGTGCCAGCAGGAGGGAGTCCAATCAGCCCCAGCATTTT
CASRRESNQPQHF
>.|TRBD1|TRBJ2-7|TRBV30
TGTGCCTGGAGCGGACAGGGGATAGAGCAGTACTTC
CAWSGQGIEQYF
>.|.|TRBJ2-7|TRBV4-3
TGCGCCAGCAGCCAAGTCCTTTACTACGAGCAGTACTTC
CASSQVLYYEQYF
>few|.|TRBJ1-1|TRBV5-4
TGTGCCAGCAGCTTCCGGGGGGCGAACACTGAAGCTTTCTTT
CASSFRGANTEAFF
>.|.|TRBJ1-5|TRBV2
TGTGCCAGCAGTGAAGGAGGTCGGGGAGGCAATCAGCCCCAGCATTTT
CASSEGGRGGNQPQHF
>.|.|TRBJ2-5|TRBV7-2
TGTGCCAGCAGCTTTCAAGCCGGTCAAGAGACCCAGTACTTC
CASSFQAGQETQYF
>.|.|TRBJ1-1|TRBV29-1
TGCAGCGTTGTCCCTACATCGGGCACTGAAGCTTTCTTT
CSVVPTSGTEAFF
>.|.|TRBJ1-1|TRBV7-9
TGTGCCAGCAGCTCGCTCGGGATAAACACTGAAGCTTTCTTT
CASSSLGINTEAFF
>.|TRBD1|TRBJ1-1|TRBV5-1
TGCGCCAGCAGCCCTCTAACAGGGGTGAACACTGAAGCTTTCTTT
CASSPLTGVNTEAFF
>.|.|TRBJ2-3|TRBV27
TGTGCTGGATCCGGACAGTCCTTGGGGGATACGCAGTATTTT
CAGSGQSLGDTQYF
>.|.|TRBJ1-1|TRBV7-9
TGTTCCAGCGGGAGAATGAACACTGAAGCTTTCTTT
CSSGRMNTEAFF
>.|TRBD2|TRBJ2-3|TRBV19
TGTGCCAGTAGCGGGACCGGGCGGGGGGATACGCAGTATTTT
CASSGTGRGDTQYF
>.|TRBD2|TRBJ2-4|TRBV23-1
TGCGCCAGCAGTCAAAACAGGACTAGCGGAACGTTCTACTTAGCCAAAAACATTCAGTACTTC
CASSQNRTSGTFYLAKNIQYF
>.|TRBD1|TRBJ1-6|TRBV9
TGTGCCAGCAGCGTTTCCGGACAGGGTAGTTCACCCCTCCACTTT
CASSVSGQGSSPLHF
>.|TRBD1|TRBJ1-4|TRBV7-2
TGTGCCAGCAGCTTAGGCGGGACAGGGTCGGAAAAACTGTTTTTT
CASSLGGTGSEKLFF
>.|TRBD1|TRBJ1-1|TRBV29-1
TGCAGCGTTCAGGGGGCCTTAGGAACTGAAGCTTTCTTT
CSVQGALGTEAFF
>.|TRBD1|TRBJ2-1|TRBV30
TGTGCCTGGACGGGACAGGGTGACTACAATGAGCAGTTCTTC
CAWTGQGDYNEQFF
>.|TRBD2|TRBJ2-5|TRBV28
TGTGCCAGCAGAGTAGGCCGAACTAGCGGGGGCCGGGCCCAGTACTTC
CASRVGRTSGGRAQYF
>few|TRBD1|TRBJ2-3|TRBV18
TGTGCCAGCTCATTGGGACAGTACACAGATACGCAGTATTTT
CASSLGQYTDTQYF
>.|.|TRBJ2-1|TRBV25-1
TGTGCCAGCAGTGAATCGAGGACAGTTGGATTTGACCAGTTCTTC
CASSESRTVGFDQFF
>.|.|TRBJ1-2|TRBV7-9
TGTGCCAGCAGCTTGGGCCTGAACTATGGCTACACCTTC
CASSLGLNYGYTF
>.|.|TRBJ2-2|TRBV27
TGTGCCAGCAGTCCCATCGGCGGGGGCCGGGAGCTGTTTTTT
CASSPIGGGRELFF
>few|TRBD1|TRBJ1-1|TRBV16
TGTGCCAGCAGCTTCACGGACAGGGCGAACACTGAAGCTTTCTTT
CASSFTDRANTEAFF
>.|.|TRBJ2-7|TRBV18
TGTGCCAGCTCCCCCGGCGGGGGCGAGGAGCAGTACTTC
CASSPGGGEEQYF
>once|TRBD1|TRBJ1-5|TRBV29-1
TGCAGCGTTGGGTTTCCAGAACAGGGGGGCCCTCACAATCAGCCCCAGCATTTT
CSVGFPEQGGPHNQPQHF
>few|TRBD1|TRBJ2-7|TRBV11-1
TGTGCCAGCAGCCTTCGGACAGGGGGACGGTACGAGCAGTACTTC
CASSLRTGGRYEQYF
>.|.|TRBJ1-2|TRBV6-6
TGTGCCAGTGTTGATCCGGACTCACACTATGGCTACACCTTC
CASVDPDSHYGYTF
>.|.|TRBJ2-7|TRBV2
TGTGCCAGCAGAAGAACAGGGTGGGGCTACGAGCAGTACTTC
CASRRTGWGYEQYF
>.|.|TRBJ1-2|TRBV19
TGTGCCAGTAGTATAGATCAGGCCCCCTATGGCTACACCTTC
CASSIDQAPYGYTF
>.|TRBD1|TRBJ2-7|TRBV2
TGTGCCAGCAGTGAAGCGCTTCTGGACAGGGGGTTCAACGAGCAGTACTTC
CASSEALLDRGFNEQYF
>.|.|TRBJ2-1|TRBV28
TGTGCCAGCATTGAGTCCAGGGGAATCAATGAGCAGTTCTTC
CASIESRGINEQFF
>.|TRBD1|TRBJ1-1|TRBV7-3
TGTGCCAGCAGCTTACAGGGGGTACTGAACACTGAAGCTTTCTTT
CASSLQGVLNTEAFF
>.|TRBD1|TRBJ1-2|TRBV6-1
TGTGCCAGCAGTGAAATATACAGGGGCTATGGCTACACCTTC
CASSEIYRGYGYTF
>.|.|TRBJ2-1|TRBV12-5
TGTGCTAGTGGCCTTTTTGGGGGCATAAATGAGCAGTTCTTC
CASGLFGGINEQFF
>.|TRBD2|TRBJ2-1|TRBV5-1
TGCGCCAGCAGCGGGTTAGCGGGGTCCTACAATGAGCAGTTCTTC
CASSGLAGSYNEQFF
>.|.|TRBJ1-1|TRBV28
TGTGCCAGCAGTTTTAGGAGGGCCGAAGCTTTCTTT
CASSFRRAEAFF
>.|.|TRBJ1-2|TRBV18
TGTGCCAGCTCACCTCCGGCAACAGAGATCAGCTACACCTTC
CASSPPATEISYTF
>.|.|TRBJ2-7|TRBV7-8
TGTGCCAGCAGCCCAATCCCGACATCCGAGCAGTACTTC
CASSPIPTSEQYF
>.|TRBD1|TRBJ1-1|TRBV20-1
TGCAGTGCAGAGGACAGGGGGAGCGCTTTCTTT
CSAEDRGSAFF
>.|TRBD1|TRBJ1-2|TRBV7-9
TGTGCCAGCAGCCCTCGGACAGGGAACTATGGCTACACCTTC
CASSPRTGNYGYTF
>.|.|TRBJ1-1|TRBV6-6
TGTGCCAGCACCGAGAACAGGAACACTGAAGCTTTCTTT
CASTENRNTEAFF
>few|TRBD1|TRBJ1-5|TRBV2
TGTGCCAGCCTTCGGGACAGGGGGGGCAATCAGCCCCAGCATTTT
CASLRDRGGNQPQHF
>.|.|TRBJ2-1|TRBV6-6
TGTGCCAGCAACCCAACAGGGTTGACCTACAATGAGCAGTTCTTC
CASNPTGLTYNEQFF
>.|.|TRBJ1-6|TRBV30
TGTGCCTGGGGATTAACACTTACAGATTCACCCCTCCACTTT
CAWGLTLTDSPLHF
>.|TRBD2|TRBJ2-7|TRBV4-2
TGTGCCAGCAGCCGCACTAGCGGGGGGGCAGCCTACGAGCAGTACTTC
CASSRTSGGAAYEQYF
>.|.|TRBJ1-5|TRBV30
TGTGCCTGGAGTGGGGGAGGTTGGCAGCCCCAGCATTTT
CAWSGGGWQPQHF
>.|.|TRBJ1-3|TRBV30
TGTGCCTGGAGGACGATAGGGGGTGGAAACACCATATATTTT
CAWRTIGGGNTIYF
>.|.|TRBJ2-7|TRBV6-5
TGTGCCAGCAGTTCCTTGAGACAGGCCTCACCCTACGAGCAGTACTTC
CASSSLRQASPYEQYF
>few|.|TRBJ1-1|TRBV2
TGTGCCAGCAGCAGAAGACAGATCCCGACTGAAGCTTTCTTT
CASSRRQIPTEAFF
>.|.|TRBJ2-7|TRBV7-9
TGTGCCAGCAGCTTAGTAGCGGAGACCTACGAGCAGTACTTC
CASSLVAETYEQYF
>.|TRBD1|TRBJ1-6|TRBV2
TGTGCCAGTACCGGACAGGCCTATAATTCACCCCTCCACTTT
CASTGQAYNSPLHF
>.|.|TRBJ1-3|TRBV10-3
TGTGCCATCAGTGACCGGTATTCAGGGAACACCATATATTTT
CAISDRYSGNTIYF
>few|.|TRBJ2-7|TRBV27
TGTGCCAGCAGTTCTCGGGGACATCCTTCCTACGAGCAGTACTTC
CASSSRGHPSYEQYF